Sequencing of this T cell receptor (beta chain) was carried out in a study of a mutant IDH1 vaccine in newly diagnosed glioma. Across the study: Patients were started on vaccination 4-6 weeks after radiotherapy alone, or with temozolomide cycles. Males made up about 62% and females roughly 40% of treated patients, whose mean age was approximately 43 years. Study-level findings and limits: There were vaccine-induced immune responses in more than 85% of the patients.

Documented time point: week 5, during vaccination. Each vaccine dose was 300 ug of mutant IDH1 20-mer peptide, with topical imiquimod. Measured with immunoSEQ multiplex PCR; TCRdb has only the in-frame clones, and not every one. The repertoire holds 60,000 or so clones, with approximately 90% as singletons. As regards this clone: The antigen is undetermined.

Sequenced material: PBMCs, taken from a glioma patient whose treatment included an IDH1 peptide vaccine. The receptor was isolated from a woman between 35 and 50 years old with glioma.

DNA for the CDR3: TGTGCCAGCAGTGTTGCGGGGAGAAGGGGAAACACCATATATTTT. Protein sequence: CASSVAGRRGNTIYF. The rearrangement uses TRBV6-6 and TRBJ1-3; D ambiguous. From germline, CDR1 is MNHNY and CDR2 SVGAGI (reference sequence). With 5 bases removed from V and 4 bases from J, the gap between germline ends came to 15 bases. This CDR3 spans 15 amino acids.